The rows below give T cell receptor beta chains drawn from one sample of a study of T-cell reconstitution after alpha-beta-depleted transplantation in children. MiXCR, run by TCRdb on the PCR reads, gives a single entry per CDR3 protein. This sample has about 540,000 distinct CDR3 sequences; roughly 18% occur once, and the top ten carry 3% to 4%. The specimen was PBMCs from the stem cell graft donor, collected from the stem cell graft. The receptors were sampled from a human donor who donated a stem cell graft to a child with acute lymphoblastic leukemia. CDR3s include the opening cysteine and the closing phenylalanine or tryptophan. The D gene is left open where the match is weak. Some rows have no size entry. The others give once, few or many, or a class for an expanded clone.

clone size: few
J gene: TRBJ1-1
D gene: .
V gene: TRBV11-1
CDR3 DNA: TGTGCCAGCAGCTTAGAACAGACCTACTTGAACACTGAAGCTTTCTTT
CDR3 protein: CASSLEQTYLNTEAFF

clone size: few
J gene: TRBJ1-5
D gene: .
V gene: TRBV20-1
CDR3 DNA: TGCAGTGCTAGAGACGGTCGATCCTCGAGCAATCAGCCCCAGCATTTT
CDR3 protein: CSARDGRSSSNQPQHF

clone size: .
J gene: TRBJ2-7
D gene: .
V gene: TRBV5-1
CDR3 DNA: TGCGCCAGCAGCTTAGATGGGGGCCTCTACGAGCAGTACTTC
CDR3 protein: CASSLDGGLYEQYF

clone size: few
J gene: TRBJ2-3
D gene: TRBD1
V gene: TRBV7-3
CDR3 DNA: TGTGCCAGCAGCCGAGACAGGGCGAAAGATACGCAGTATTTT
CDR3 protein: CASSRDRAKDTQYF

clone size: .
J gene: TRBJ2-1
D gene: .
V gene: TRBV27
CDR3 DNA: TGTGCCAGCAGTTGGACGGGAGAAAGTTATGAGCAGTTCTTC
CDR3 protein: CASSWTGESYEQFF

clone size: .
J gene: TRBJ2-6
D gene: .
V gene: TRBV7-9
CDR3 DNA: TGTGCCAGCAGCCCCGGGGTGGGACGCTCCTACTCTGGGGCCAACGTCCTGACTTTC
CDR3 protein: CASSPGVGRSYSGANVLTF

clone size: .
J gene: TRBJ2-7
D gene: .
V gene: TRBV7-2
CDR3 DNA: TGTGCCAGCAGCTTCCCGTTTTCCTACGAGCAGTACTTC
CDR3 protein: CASSFPFSYEQYF

clone size: .
J gene: TRBJ2-7
D gene: .
V gene: TRBV3-1
CDR3 DNA: TGTGCCAGCAGCCAAATCTCCTACGAGCAGTACTTC
CDR3 protein: CASSQISYEQYF

clone size: few
J gene: TRBJ2-3
D gene: TRBD2
V gene: TRBV12-3/TRBV12-4
CDR3 DNA: TGTGCCAGCAGGACGTATCTAGCGGGGAGCACAGATACGCAGTATTTT
CDR3 protein: CASRTYLAGSTDTQYF

clone size: .
J gene: TRBJ2-3
D gene: .
V gene: TRBV10-3
CDR3 DNA: TGTGCCATCAGTGAGGGAAGTGGGGGCACAGATACGCAGTATTTT
CDR3 protein: CAISEGSGGTDTQYF

clone size: few
J gene: TRBJ2-7
D gene: .
V gene: TRBV11-2
CDR3 DNA: TGTGCCAGCAGCTTTACCGGACAGTCCTACGAGCAGTACTTC
CDR3 protein: CASSFTGQSYEQYF

clone size: few
J gene: TRBJ1-1
D gene: .
V gene: TRBV29-1
CDR3 DNA: TGCAGCGTTGAGGAATACTCCCGCTCGCCTGAAGCTTTCTTT
CDR3 protein: CSVEEYSRSPEAFF

clone size: few
J gene: TRBJ2-3
D gene: TRBD2
V gene: TRBV5-1
CDR3 DNA: TGCGCCAGCAGCTTGGCCCCTAGCGGGAGACCAGATACGCAGTATTTT
CDR3 protein: CASSLAPSGRPDTQYF

clone size: many
J gene: TRBJ2-1
D gene: TRBD2
V gene: TRBV10-3
CDR3 DNA: TGTGCCATCAGGGAGGGACTAGCGGACTACAATGAGCAGTTCTTC
CDR3 protein: CAIREGLADYNEQFF

clone size: few
J gene: TRBJ1-1
D gene: .
V gene: TRBV5-1
CDR3 DNA: TGCGCCAGCAGCCCAAACGCCCGCACTGAAGCTTTCTTT
CDR3 protein: CASSPNARTEAFF

clone size: few
J gene: TRBJ1-1
D gene: .
V gene: TRBV7-3
CDR3 DNA: TGTGCCAGCAGCCCGAAAGGGGGTCTTGGACACCCGAACACTGAAGCTTTCTTT
CDR3 protein: CASSPKGGLGHPNTEAFF

clone size: few
J gene: TRBJ2-1
D gene: .
V gene: TRBV6-1
CDR3 DNA: TGTGCCAGCACTCTTCGGGACTCCCGTTTAAACAAAGAGCAGTTCTTC
CDR3 protein: CASTLRDSRLNKEQFF

clone size: few
J gene: TRBJ1-5
D gene: TRBD1
V gene: TRBV20-1
CDR3 DNA: TGCAGTGCTGTGGCTCGGGACAGTCCCAATCTAAATCAGCCCCAGCATTTT
CDR3 protein: CSAVARDSPNLNQPQHF

clone size: few
J gene: TRBJ2-7
D gene: TRBD1
V gene: TRBV20-1
CDR3 DNA: TGCAGTGCAGAAAGACAGGGCTCCTACGAGCAGTACTTC
CDR3 protein: CSAERQGSYEQYF

clone size: few
J gene: TRBJ2-3
D gene: .
V gene: TRBV7-8
CDR3 DNA: TGTGCCAGCAGCTTCGCTCTTGGCACAGATACGCAGTATTTT
CDR3 protein: CASSFALGTDTQYF

clone size: few
J gene: TRBJ1-3
D gene: .
V gene: TRBV5-1
CDR3 DNA: TGCGCCAGCAGCTTGGGGCAGGGATCCTCTGGAAACACCATATATTTT
CDR3 protein: CASSLGQGSSGNTIYF

clone size: .
J gene: TRBJ1-2
D gene: .
V gene: TRBV4-1
CDR3 DNA: TGCGCCAGCAGCCCCGACAGCCCTTGGGCCTATGGCTACACCTTC
CDR3 protein: CASSPDSPWAYGYTF

clone size: few
J gene: TRBJ2-3
D gene: .
V gene: TRBV5-1
CDR3 DNA: TGCGCCAGCAGCGCGGACCGTACAGATACGCAGTATTTT
CDR3 protein: CASSADRTDTQYF

clone size: few
J gene: TRBJ2-3
D gene: TRBD2
V gene: TRBV15
CDR3 DNA: TGTGCCACCAGACCAGACGTCCTAACGGGAGGGCGATCAGATACGCAGTATTTT
CDR3 protein: CATRPDVLTGGRSDTQYF

clone size: .
J gene: TRBJ2-3
D gene: .
V gene: TRBV20-1
CDR3 DNA: TGCAGTGCTATGAGGAAGCAGACAGATACGCAGTATTTT
CDR3 protein: CSAMRKQTDTQYF

clone size: .
J gene: TRBJ2-7
D gene: TRBD1
V gene: TRBV6-1
CDR3 DNA: TGTGCCAGCAGTCTTATGACAGGGTCCTACGAGCAGTACTTC
CDR3 protein: CASSLMTGSYEQYF

clone size: .
J gene: TRBJ2-7
D gene: .
V gene: TRBV18
CDR3 DNA: TGTGCCAGCTCACCAGAAGGGAGCGGGCGTTGGTACGAGCAGTACTTC
CDR3 protein: CASSPEGSGRWYEQYF

clone size: .
J gene: TRBJ2-3
D gene: .
V gene: TRBV9
CDR3 DNA: TGTGCCAGCAGCGCCGACCAGACAAGCACAGATACGCAGTATTTT
CDR3 protein: CASSADQTSTDTQYF

clone size: .
J gene: TRBJ1-2
D gene: TRBD1
V gene: TRBV5-5
CDR3 DNA: TGTGCCAGCAGCTCCCGGGACAGGGCTAATAACTATGGCTACACCTTC
CDR3 protein: CASSSRDRANNYGYTF

clone size: few
J gene: TRBJ1-5
D gene: .
V gene: TRBV12-3/TRBV12-4
CDR3 DNA: TGTGCCAGCAGTTTAGGCAGGGTCTTCAGTCAGCCCCAGCATTTT
CDR3 protein: CASSLGRVFSQPQHF

clone size: few
J gene: TRBJ2-5
D gene: .
V gene: TRBV12-3/TRBV12-4
CDR3 DNA: TGTGCCAGCATCCCCAGGGGTGTGGAGACCCAGTACTTC
CDR3 protein: CASIPRGVETQYF

clone size: few
J gene: TRBJ1-1
D gene: .
V gene: TRBV5-1
CDR3 DNA: TGCGCCAGCAGCTTCAGGGAGGGTAACACTGAAGCTTTCTTT
CDR3 protein: CASSFREGNTEAFF

clone size: .
J gene: TRBJ2-3
D gene: .
V gene: TRBV7-9
CDR3 DNA: TGTGCCAGCACCCGCACAGATACGGAGTATTTT
CDR3 protein: CASTRTDTEYF

clone size: .
J gene: TRBJ2-3
D gene: .
V gene: TRBV12-3/TRBV12-4
CDR3 DNA: TGTGCCAGCAGCTTACTAGTTCCCACAGATACGCAGTATTTT
CDR3 protein: CASSLLVPTDTQYF

clone size: .
J gene: TRBJ2-5
D gene: .
V gene: TRBV15
CDR3 DNA: TGTGCCACCAGAAATCCCACAGGGTCCCAAGAGACCCAGTACTTC
CDR3 protein: CATRNPTGSQETQYF

clone size: .
J gene: TRBJ2-5
D gene: .
V gene: TRBV7-9
CDR3 DNA: TGTGCCAGCAGCCAAGCGCAACTAGGGGCGACCCAGTACTTC
CDR3 protein: CASSQAQLGATQYF

clone size: few
J gene: TRBJ1-1
D gene: .
V gene: TRBV20-1
CDR3 DNA: TGCAGTGCTACCCGGGACCTGAACACTGAAGCTTTCTTT
CDR3 protein: CSATRDLNTEAFF

clone size: few
J gene: TRBJ2-1
D gene: .
V gene: TRBV10-2
CDR3 DNA: TGCGCCAGCACTACCAAGGATCATGGTGAGCAGTTCTTC
CDR3 protein: CASTTKDHGEQFF

clone size: few
J gene: TRBJ2-1
D gene: .
V gene: TRBV5-6
CDR3 DNA: TGTGCCAGCAGCTTGGTGCGGAGAGCCTTTTCCAGGAGTGAGCAGTTCTTC
CDR3 protein: CASSLVRRAFSRSEQFF

clone size: once
J gene: TRBJ2-7
D gene: .
V gene: TRBV5-1
CDR3 DNA: TGCGCCATCTCAAAGTTGGCCCGCTACGAGCAGTACTTC
CDR3 protein: CAISKLARYEQYF

clone size: .
J gene: TRBJ1-5
D gene: TRBD1
V gene: TRBV6-1
CDR3 DNA: TGTGCCAGCAGGGGACAGGGCTATCAGCCCCAGCATTTT
CDR3 protein: CASRGQGYQPQHF

clone size: once
J gene: TRBJ2-7
D gene: .
V gene: TRBV20-1
CDR3 DNA: TGCAGTGCTAGAGACTTTGTCTCGGACGGGAAGGGGCAGTACTTC
CDR3 protein: CSARDFVSDGKGQYF

clone size: .
J gene: TRBJ1-5
D gene: .
V gene: TRBV21-1
CDR3 DNA: TGTGCCAGCAGCTTACGACCCAGCAATCAGCCCCAGCATTTT
CDR3 protein: CASSLRPSNQPQHF

clone size: few
J gene: TRBJ2-1
D gene: .
V gene: TRBV5-6
CDR3 DNA: TGTGCCAGCAGGGACCGGGACCTAGCCAATGAGCAGTTCTTC
CDR3 protein: CASRDRDLANEQFF

clone size: .
J gene: TRBJ1-2
D gene: TRBD1
V gene: TRBV5-1
CDR3 DNA: TGCGCCAGCAGCGGAGGGACAGCCAATGCTAACTATGGCTACACCTTC
CDR3 protein: CASSGGTANANYGYTF

clone size: .
J gene: TRBJ2-1
D gene: .
V gene: TRBV6-6
CDR3 DNA: TGTGCCAGCGCCCCTAGCATCAATGAGCAGTTCTTC
CDR3 protein: CASAPSINEQFF

clone size: few
J gene: TRBJ2-7
D gene: .
V gene: TRBV20-1
CDR3 DNA: TGCAGTGCTAGCGCCTGGAGGGGGGGCCACGAGCAGTACTTC
CDR3 protein: CSASAWRGGHEQYF

clone size: many
J gene: TRBJ2-3
D gene: .
V gene: TRBV7-9
CDR3 DNA: TGTGCCAGCAGCTTACGCCGGACTAGCACAGATACGCAGTATTTT
CDR3 protein: CASSLRRTSTDTQYF

clone size: many
J gene: TRBJ1-6
D gene: TRBD1
V gene: TRBV20-1
CDR3 DNA: TGCAGTGCTAAGGACAGGGAGGGTTCACCCCTCCACTTT
CDR3 protein: CSAKDREGSPLHF